The clone carrying this T cell receptor beta chain was found once. Its specificity is not known. In the PCR, 60 Vbeta and 13 Jbeta primers were used. The table came from immunoSEQ multiplex PCR; TCRdb's copy has only in-frame clones and leaves some out. This sample carries around 150,000 clones, approximately 82% of them seen once, and the ten largest clones take 4.9%. This sample was taken from a study of cytomegalovirus exposure and HLA in healthy donors. Healthy bone marrow donors made up the donors. Study-wide points: An analysis done earlier found most TCR beta V segments productive about 87% or about 30% of the time.

V lost 0 bases, J lost 8 bases, and 6 bases stayed unmatched. The CDR3 is 15 residues long. Germline loops: CDR1 WNHNN, CDR2 SYGVQD (reference sequence). The gene calls are TRBV10-1 and TRBJ2-3, with 9 bases aligning to TRBD2. This TCR came from a male donor in good health and CMV-seronegative. Source material: PBMCs. The CDR3: CASSESELAGFTQYF. CDR3 nucleotides: TGCGCCAGCAGTGAGTCGGAACTAGCGGGCTTTACGCAGTATTTT.